This T cell receptor beta chain was identified in a study of OX40 agonist ivuxolimab in advanced cancers. Study summary: Patients were roughly 83% male with ages roughly 23 to 79, mean 60.

Produced via immunoSEQ multiplex PCR; TCRdb's table is partial and in-frame only. The table lists 60,000 or so clones, roughly 90% of them singletons. The length of the CDR3 is 12 residues. V lost 8 bases and J lost 5, with 13 bases in between. The germline gives CDR1 SGHTS, CDR2 YDEGEE. The chain carries TRBV5-8 and TRBJ2-5; D is ambiguous. The sequences come from CD4+ or CD8+ T cells sorted from blood, collected in a trial of the OX40 agonist ivuxolimab. This clonotype was obtained from an adult with an advanced solid tumor such as melanoma, head and neck, liver or kidney cancer. The CDR3 region has the DNA TGTGCCAGTTCAGCTATCCAGGAGACCCAGTACTTC. Its protein product is CASSAIQETQYF.